This T cell receptor beta chain is from a study of radiotherapy plus CTLA-4 blockade in lung cancer. Across the study: Overall, less than 20% of patients showed an objective response, while 25% to 40% attained disease control. Overall study findings and caveats: Alongside interferon-beta, early blood T cell clone dynamics were reportedly the best predictor of response. Some TCR clones had been derived from tumors. These clones expanded in peripheral blood after radiotherapy plus ipilimumab.

The table came from immunoSEQ multiplex PCR; TCRdb's copy has only in-frame clones and leaves some out. Counted here are 40,000 or so clones, about 73% occurring once; the ten biggest clones make up almost 9%. V was cut by 5 bases and J by 1 base, with 8 bases left in between. Germline values: CDR1 GTSNPN, CDR2 SVGIG (reference sequence). The CDR3 consists of 12 residues. Points on this clone: As yet, its antigen is unknown.

Chemo-refractory metastatic non-small-cell lung cancer patients underwent focal radiation alongside CTLA-4 blockade with ipilimumab. Sequences were derived from peripheral blood, sampled from a patient treated with radiotherapy plus ipilimumab. This receptor was taken from a human donor with non-small cell lung cancer who had stable disease on radiotherapy plus ipilimumab. The chain uses TRBV30 and TRBJ1-1; D is ambiguous. The CDR3 sequence: CAWSAGNTEAFF. CDR3 sequence (DNA): TGTGCCTGGTCGGCAGGGAACACTGAAGCTTTCTTT.